The 7 T cell receptor beta chains below come from one sample, sequenced in a study of CD8+ T cells in alopecia areata (dated by TCRdb to 2017 to 2018). What the time point label conveys for this sample: baseline before oral tofacitinib. The library was made by the immunoSEQ multiplex PCR assay. RNA was extracted from all samples and reverse transcribed into cDNA, which served as template for TCR sequencing. In its TCRdb copy, this immuneACCESS table keeps in-frame sequences only and misses some clones. Where compared with another copy, unresolved V genes explain less than half of these, and the others have no known cause. The sample has about 200,000 clones on record, around three fifths of them singletons. The ten largest make up approximately 0.5% of the sample. Sequenced here: CD4+ T cells sorted from blood, sampled at week 0. These receptors all come from a human donor with alopecia areata.

This clone was counted at least ten times. The chain couples TRBV7-2 to TRBJ1-1; D might be TRBD1 (6 bases). In germline, CDR1 is SGHTA, CDR2 FQGNSA. Trimming removed 2 bases at V and 8 bases at J, with 12 bases between. This CDR3 is 13 amino acids long. In DNA form, the CDR3 reads TGTGCCAGCAGCTTATTTGGAGGGGGAGAAGCTTTCTTT. This sequence encodes CASSLFGGGEAFF.

The chain joins TRBV15 to TRBJ1-1; the D is unclear. Germline loops: CDR1 LNHNV, CDR2 YYDKDF (reference sequence). This CDR3 has 15 amino acids. V lost 0 bases to trimming and J lost 3 bases, with 11 bases between them. The CDR3 DNA follows: TGTGCCACCAGCAGAGATCGGAGAGTGGACACTGAAGCTTTCTTT. Protein sequence: CATSRDRRVDTEAFF.

This chain uses TRBV13 with TRBJ2-5; 12 bases align to TRBD2. The CDR3 sequence is 15 residues long. Trimming removed 2 bases from V and 4 bases from J; junction bases left unmatched: 2. The germline gives CDR1 PRHDT, CDR2 FYEKMQ (reference sequence). The CDR3 DNA follows: TGTGCCAGCAGCTTAACTAGCGGGAGGAGAGAGACCCAGTACTTC. As protein: CASSLTSGRRETQYF.

This chain links TRBV6-5 with TRBJ1-2; TRBD1 might be the D (5 bases). In germline, CDR1 is MNHEY, CDR2 SVGAGI. Trimming pared 4 bases from V and 3 bases from J, leaving 15 bases between. This CDR3 is 15 amino acids long. CDR3 residues: CASSWSGTGYYGYTF. The CDR3 nucleotides read TGTGCCAGCAGTTGGTCAGGGACCGGATACTATGGCTACACCTTC.

The table lists this clone with a count of one. The chain is built from TRBV30 and TRBJ2-1; D unresolved. With 5 bases removed from V and 5 bases from J, the gap between germline ends came to 16 bases. In germline, CDR1 is GTSNPN, CDR2 SVGIG (reference sequence). This CDR3 is 14 amino acids long. The CDR3 DNA sequence: TGTGCCTGGGTGTATGGAGTCACCAACAATGAGCAGTTCTTC. This gives the protein CAWVYGVTNNEQFF.

In DNA form, the CDR3 reads TGTGCCAGCAGCTCAGACAGGGGAAATGAAAAACTGTTTTTT. Translating it yields CASSSDRGNEKLFF. The V call is TRBV5-4, the J call TRBJ1-4, with 8 bases that match TRBD1. The germline V gene encodes CDR1 SGHNT and CDR2 YYREEE (reference sequence). The CDR3 contains 14 residues. Trimming took 3 bases from V and 5 from J; bases not matched to a gene: 3.

V and J are TRBV30 and TRBJ1-2; tentatively, D is TRBD1 (6 bases). Per germline, CDR1 GTSNPN and CDR2 SVGIG (reference sequence). The length of the CDR3 is 13 residues. The V and J ends lost 4 bases and 3 bases respectively, with 12 bases between them. The CDR3 nucleotides are TGTGCCTGGACCGCAGGGGTGGACTATGGCTACACCTTC. Translation gives CAWTAGVDYGYTF.